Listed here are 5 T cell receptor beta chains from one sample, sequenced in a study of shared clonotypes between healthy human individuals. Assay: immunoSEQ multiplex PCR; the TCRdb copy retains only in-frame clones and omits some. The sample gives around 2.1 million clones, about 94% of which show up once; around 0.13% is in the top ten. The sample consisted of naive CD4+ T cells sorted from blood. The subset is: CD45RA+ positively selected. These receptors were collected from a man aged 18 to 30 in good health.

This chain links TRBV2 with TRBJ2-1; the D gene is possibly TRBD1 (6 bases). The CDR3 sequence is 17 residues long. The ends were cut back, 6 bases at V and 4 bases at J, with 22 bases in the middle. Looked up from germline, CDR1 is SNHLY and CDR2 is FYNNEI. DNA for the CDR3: TGTGCCAGCAGCGAAAGGGTATCGGGACAAGGGTACAATGAGCAGTTCTTC. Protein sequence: CASSERVSGQGYNEQFF.

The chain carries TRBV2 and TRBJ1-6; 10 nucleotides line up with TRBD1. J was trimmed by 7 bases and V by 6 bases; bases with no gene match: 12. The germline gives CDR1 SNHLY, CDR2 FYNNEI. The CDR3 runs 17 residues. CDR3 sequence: CASSLRDRGSKNSPLHF. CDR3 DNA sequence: TGTGCCAGCAGCCTCCGGGACAGGGGATCGAAGAATTCACCCCTCCACTTT.

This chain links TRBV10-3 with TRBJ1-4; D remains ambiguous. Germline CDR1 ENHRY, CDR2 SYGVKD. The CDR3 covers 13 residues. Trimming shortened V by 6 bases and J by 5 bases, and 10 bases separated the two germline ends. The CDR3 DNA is TGTGCCATCAGCGCGGGCCTCAATGAAAAACTGTTTTTT. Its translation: CAISAGLNEKLFF.

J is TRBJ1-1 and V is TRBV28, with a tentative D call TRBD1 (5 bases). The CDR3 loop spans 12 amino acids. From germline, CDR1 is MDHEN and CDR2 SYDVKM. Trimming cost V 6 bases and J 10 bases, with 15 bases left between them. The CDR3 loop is CASSRPGARAFF. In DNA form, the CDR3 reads TGTGCCAGCAGCCGACCCGGGGCTAGAGCTTTCTTT.

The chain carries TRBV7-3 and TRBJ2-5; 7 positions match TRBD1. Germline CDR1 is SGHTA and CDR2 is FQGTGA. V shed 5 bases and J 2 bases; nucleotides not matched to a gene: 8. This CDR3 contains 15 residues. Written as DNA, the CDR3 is TGTGCCAGCAGCCGGGGAGTGGGACAGCAAGAGACCCAGTACTTC. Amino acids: CASSRGVGQQETQYF. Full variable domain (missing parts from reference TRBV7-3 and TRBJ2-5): GAGVSQTPSNKVTEKGKYVELRCDPISGHTALYWYRQSLGQGPEFLIYFQGTGAADDSGLPNDRFFAVRPEGSVSTLKIQRTERGDSAVYLCASSRGVGQQETQYFGPGTRLLVL.